This TCR beta chain was sequenced for a study of blood T cells in healthy people across ages. A second roughly 6 to 12 cycle PCR used barcoded and J-beta primers. Each CDR3 protein gets one entry after TCRdb re-called the 5' RACE reads with MiXCR. The sample shows some 1,500,000 distinct CDR3 sequences, approximately 43% of them seen only once. Study-wide results and caveats: Compared with aged donors, long-lived donors showed fewer expanded clones, suggesting selection. Age brought a roughly linear fall in TCR beta diversity measured per million T cells. Naive T cell percentage by flow cytometry tracked strongly with beta diversity.

V lost 2 bases and J lost 4, with 11 bases in between. CDR1 is SGHTA and CDR2 is FQGNSA in the germline V gene. The CDR3 has 15 residues. Comment on this clonotype: The target antigen is unknown.

Sequenced material: blood. This chain connects TRBV7-2 to TRBJ2-2, with a tentative D call TRBD2 (7 bases). This TCR was sampled from a woman aged 18 to 35 in good health. CDR3 sequence (DNA): TGTGCCAGCAGCTTATGGGGGGGGCGCACCGGGGAGCTGTTTTTT. Protein sequence: CASSLWGGRTGELFF.